The clone carrying this TCR beta chain was recorded a few times. Every bit of the isolated RNA underwent reverse transcription, so sequencing read expressed TCRB transcripts. Assay used: immunoSEQ multiplex PCR; TCRdb lists only in-frame clones, some missing. Of hundreds of thousands of clones detected, around 13% appear once; the ten largest clones hold 0.017%. The sample comes from a study of beta chain features in type 1 diabetes. The CDR3 totals 14 residues. Germline loops: CDR1 SEHNR, CDR2 FQNEAQ (reference sequence). The V gene lost 8 bases and the J gene lost 4 bases, with 14 bases spanning the gap.

Material: naive CD4+ T cells from blood. The J gene is TRBJ1-4, the V gene TRBV7-9; D not resolved. The source is a man aged 18 to 29 in good health. For the CDR3, the DNA is TGTGCCAGCGCCCCGGGAGGGATTAATGAAAAACTGTTTTTT. Protein product: CASAPGGINEKLFF. Complete variable domain (other parts from reference TRBV7-9 and TRBJ1-4): DTGVSQNPRHKITKRGQNVTFRCDPISEHNRLYWYRQTLGQGPEFLTYFQNEAQLEKSRLLSDRFSAERPKGSFSTLEIQRTEQGDSAMYLCASAPGGINEKLFFGSGTQLSVL.